This TCR beta chain was retrieved from a study of blood T cell repertoires in COVID-19. Background on the study: Whether acute or convalescent, the COVID-19 samples came from the United States, Italy and Spain. The cDNA or gDNA used as material had been derived from T cells, B-cell-depleted T cells, or PBMCs.

Trimming took off 5 bases at V and 3 bases at J, with 11 bases between the two ends. CDR1 and CDR2 (germline): GTSNPN, SVGIG (reference sequence). The CDR3 covers 13 residues. How the authors handled the data: Amplification with reference gene primers provided the estimates of nucleated cell counts. Produced via immunoSEQ multiplex PCR; TCRdb's table is partial and in-frame only. The V and J calls and the clone size are those of that table, but D and trimming were determined from the DNA. The data contain 200,000 to 250,000 clones, around 89% of them singletons. This rearrangement joins TRBV30 to TRBJ1-5; D unresolved. This clonotype was obtained from a woman between 35 and 50 years old with acute or convalescent COVID-19. Sequenced: peripheral blood. CDR3 sequence: CAWAVQPNQPQHF. The CDR3 region has the DNA TGTGCCTGGGCCGTACAGCCCAATCAGCCCCAGCATTTT.